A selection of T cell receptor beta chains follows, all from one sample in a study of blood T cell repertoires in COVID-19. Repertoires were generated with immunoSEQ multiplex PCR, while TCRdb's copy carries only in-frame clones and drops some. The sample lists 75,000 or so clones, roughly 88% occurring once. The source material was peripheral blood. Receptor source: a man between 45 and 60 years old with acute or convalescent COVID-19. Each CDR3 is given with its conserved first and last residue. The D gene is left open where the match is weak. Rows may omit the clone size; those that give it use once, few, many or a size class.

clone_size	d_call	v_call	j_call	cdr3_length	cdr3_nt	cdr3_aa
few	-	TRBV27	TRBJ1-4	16	TGTGCCAGCAGTGACCCGCAGTCGGGGGGGGTCGAAAAACTGTTTTTT	CASSDPQSGGVEKLFF
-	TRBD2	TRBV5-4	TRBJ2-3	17	TGTGCCAGCAGCTTGGTCTCGGCTAGCGGGGGGGCCACTACGCAGTATTTT	CASSLVSASGGATTQYF
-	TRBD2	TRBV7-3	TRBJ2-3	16	TGTGCCAGCAGCTTATTCCTAGCGGGGTCTACAGATACGCAGTATTTT	CASSLFLAGSTDTQYF
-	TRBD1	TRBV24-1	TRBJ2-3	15	TGTGCCACCAGTGACCCAAGACAGGGGTCAAATACGCAGTATTTT	CATSDPRQGSNTQYF
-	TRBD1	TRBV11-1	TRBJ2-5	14	TGTGCCAGCAGCACGGACAGGGGGCGGGAGACCCAGTACTTC	CASSTDRGRETQYF
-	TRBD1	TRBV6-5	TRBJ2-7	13	TGTGCCAGCAGGGGACAGGGAACGAACGAGCAGTACTTC	CASRGQGTNEQYF
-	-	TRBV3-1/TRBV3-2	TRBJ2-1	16	TGTGCCAGCAGCCGGTCGGGACACCTCTCCTACAATGAGCAGTTCTTC	CASSRSGHLSYNEQFF
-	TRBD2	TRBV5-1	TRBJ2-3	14	TGCGCCAGCAGGTCCGGGACTATCACAGATACGCAGTATTTT	CASRSGTITDTQYF
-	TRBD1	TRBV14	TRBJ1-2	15	TGTGCCAGCAGCCAAGACCCAGGGGGACACTATGGCTACACCTTC	CASSQDPGGHYGYTF
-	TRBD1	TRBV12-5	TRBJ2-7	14	TGTGCTAGCACCACCGGGACAGGGCTTTACGAGCAGTACTTC	CASTTGTGLYEQYF
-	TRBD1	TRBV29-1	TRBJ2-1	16	TGCAGCGTTGAAAACCTCCGGGACAGCTCCTACAATGAGCAGTTCTTC	CSVENLRDSSYNEQFF
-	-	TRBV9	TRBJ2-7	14	TGTGCCAGCAGCTCCGAACCTACAGGGTTCGAGCAGTACTTC	CASSSEPTGFEQYF
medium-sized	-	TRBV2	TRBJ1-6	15	TGTGCCAGCACCCTTGGCGGGAGCGCGGATTCACCCCTCCACTTT	CASTLGGSADSPLHF
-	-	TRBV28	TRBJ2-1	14	TGTGCCAGCAGTTCCTCAGGCAGGCTCACTGAGCAGTTCTTC	CASSSSGRLTEQFF
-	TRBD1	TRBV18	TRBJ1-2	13	TGTGCCAGCTCACCCAGGGGGCTCTATGGCTACACCTTC	CASSPRGLYGYTF
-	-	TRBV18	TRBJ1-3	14	TGTGCCAGCTCCTTCCCGGGCTCTGGAAACACCATATATTTT	CASSFPGSGNTIYF
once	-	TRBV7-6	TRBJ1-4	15	TGTGCCAGCAGCTCCCGGGGGGGCCCTAATGAAAAACTGTTTTTT	CASSSRGGPNEKLFF
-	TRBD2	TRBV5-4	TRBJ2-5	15	TGTGCCAGCAGCCACCAACTAGCGGGGGGAGAGACCCAGTACTTC	CASSHQLAGGETQYF
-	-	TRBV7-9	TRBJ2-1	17	TGTGCCAGCAGCTTAGAGGTGGGGGGGCCCCCCTACAATGAGCAGTTCTTC	CASSLEVGGPPYNEQFF
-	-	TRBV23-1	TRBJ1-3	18	TGCGCCAGCAGCCCAAGACTCCCGGGGGGTTGTTCTGGAAACACCATATATTTT	CASSPRLPGGCSGNTIYF
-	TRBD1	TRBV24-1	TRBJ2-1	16	TGTGCCACCAGTGACTTAGGGACAGGGGCCGGGAATGAGCAGTTCTTC	CATSDLGTGAGNEQFF
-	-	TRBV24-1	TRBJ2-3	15	TGTGCCACCAGTGACGAGGACAGAAACACAGATACGCAGTATTTT	CATSDEDRNTDTQYF
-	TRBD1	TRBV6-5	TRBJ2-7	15	TGTGCCAGCAGCCCCCCGGGACAGGGGAACCACGAGCAGTACTTC	CASSPPGQGNHEQYF
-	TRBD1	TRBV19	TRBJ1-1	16	TGTGCCAGTAGTATATTGGACAGGCGGGGGAACACTGAAGCTTTCTTT	CASSILDRRGNTEAFF
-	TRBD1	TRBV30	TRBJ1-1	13	TGTGCCTGGAGTACAGGGGTTAACACTGAAGCTTTCTTT	CAWSTGVNTEAFF
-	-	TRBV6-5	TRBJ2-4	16	TGTGCCAGCAGCTACCAGCCACCGTCAGGGAAAAACATTCAGTACTTC	CASSYQPPSGKNIQYF
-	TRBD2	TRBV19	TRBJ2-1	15	TGTGCCAGTAGGGTACTAGCGGGGGTTCAATATGAGCAGTTCTTC	CASRVLAGVQYEQFF
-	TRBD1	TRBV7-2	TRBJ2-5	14	TGTGCCAGCAGCCCCGGGACAGCGAAAGAGACCCAGTACTTC	CASSPGTAKETQYF
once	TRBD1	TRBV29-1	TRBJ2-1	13	TGCAGCGTGCGGACAGGGGCTAACAATGAGCAGTTCTTC	CSVRTGANNEQFF
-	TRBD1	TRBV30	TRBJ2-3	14	TGTGCCCTCTCACGACAGGGCGGCACAGATACGCAGTATTTT	CALSRQGGTDTQYF
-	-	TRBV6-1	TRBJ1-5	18	TGTGCCAGCAGTGAAGCGTACAGAATACCTTATAGCAATCAGCCCCAGCATTTT	CASSEAYRIPYSNQPQHF
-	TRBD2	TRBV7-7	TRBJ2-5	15	TGTGCCAGCAGCTTTACTAGCGGGGGACAAGAGACCCAGTACTTC	CASSFTSGGQETQYF
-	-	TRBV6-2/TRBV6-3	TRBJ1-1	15	TGTGCCAGCAGTCACCCCCTTATCAAGAGGACTGAAGCTTTCTTT	CASSHPLIKRTEAFF
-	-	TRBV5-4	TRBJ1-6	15	TGTGCCAGCAGCTTGGCCAGGGCAGAGAATTCACCCCTCCACTTT	CASSLARAENSPLHF
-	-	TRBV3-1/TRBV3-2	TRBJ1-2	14	TGTGCCAGCAGCCAAGAGGGAGGAGGGGATGGCTACACCTTC	CASSQEGGGDGYTF
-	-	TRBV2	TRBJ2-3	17	TGTGCCAGCAGTGAAGGAACTGTCGGGGGTATGAGAGATACGCAGTATTTT	CASSEGTVGGMRDTQYF
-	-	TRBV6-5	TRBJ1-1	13	TGTGCCAGCAGTTTACAGGGTCCCACTGAAGCTTTCTTT	CASSLQGPTEAFF
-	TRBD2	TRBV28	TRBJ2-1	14	TGTGCCAGCAGTAGCGGGGACTCCTACAATGAGCAGTTCTTC	CASSSGDSYNEQFF
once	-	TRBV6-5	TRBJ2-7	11	TGTGCCAGCAGTTACTTGGCCGAGCAGTACTTC	CASSYLAEQYF
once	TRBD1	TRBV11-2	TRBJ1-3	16	TGTGCCAGCAGCACCCCAGGGGGCCTAGCTGGAAACACCATATATTTT	CASSTPGGLAGNTIYF
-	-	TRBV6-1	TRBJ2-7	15	TGTGCCAGCAGTGAAGCGCTCCAGGGGATCCACGAGCAGTACTTC	CASSEALQGIHEQYF
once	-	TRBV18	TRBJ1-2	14	TGTGCCAGCTCACCTTCTCTCACATACTATGGCTACACCTTC	CASSPSLTYYGYTF
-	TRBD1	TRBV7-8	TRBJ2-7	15	TGTGCCAGCAGCGCCGGACAGGGGGACGGCTACGAGCAGTACTTC	CASSAGQGDGYEQYF
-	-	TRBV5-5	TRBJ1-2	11	TGTGCCAGCAGCTTTTCTTATGGCTACACCTTC	CASSFSYGYTF
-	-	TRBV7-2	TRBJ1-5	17	TGTGCCAGCAGCTTAGCGGGCGGGGGAGGAAGCAATCAGCCCCAGCATTTT	CASSLAGGGGSNQPQHF
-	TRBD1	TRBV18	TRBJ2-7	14	TGTGCCAGCTCACCCCGGGACAGGGTCTTCAAGCAGTACTTC	CASSPRDRVFKQYF
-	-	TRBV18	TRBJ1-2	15	TGTGCCAGCTCACCACCCCCCCAAACTAACTATGGCTACACCTTC	CASSPPPQTNYGYTF
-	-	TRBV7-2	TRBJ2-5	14	TGTGCCAGCAGCCTACAGGGTATGAGGGAGACCCAGTACTTC	CASSLQGMRETQYF
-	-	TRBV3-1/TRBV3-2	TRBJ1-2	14	TGTGCCAGCAGCCGGGCAGTCGAGACCTATGGCTACACCTTC	CASSRAVETYGYTF
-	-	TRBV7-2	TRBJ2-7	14	TGTGCCAGCAGCTTAACGTCGGTATCCTACGAGCAGTACTTC	CASSLTSVSYEQYF
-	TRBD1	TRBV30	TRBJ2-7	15	TGTGCCTGGAGCCATTATGACAGGGAAGTATACGAGCAGTACTTC	CAWSHYDREVYEQYF
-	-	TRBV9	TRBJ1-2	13	TGTGCCAGCAGGGACAGCGAGAACTATGGCTACACCTTC	CASRDSENYGYTF
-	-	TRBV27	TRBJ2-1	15	TGTGCCAGCAGTTTATTAGGGGGGGGATACAATGAGCAGTTCTTC	CASSLLGGGYNEQFF
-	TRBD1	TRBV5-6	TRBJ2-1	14	TGTGCCAGCAGCTCGACAGGGCAAGGGGGTGAGCAGTTCTTC	CASSSTGQGGEQFF
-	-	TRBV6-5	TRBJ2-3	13	TGTGCCAGCATGCCGGACAGTGGGGCCTTACGGTATTTT	CASMPDSGALRYF
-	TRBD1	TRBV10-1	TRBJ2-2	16	TGCGCCAGCAGCGATCCACAGGGGATTAGTCCCGGGGAGCTGTTTTTT	CASSDPQGISPGELFF
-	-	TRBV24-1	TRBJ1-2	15	TGTGCCACCAGTGATTTAGAACATACGACGGGGGGCTACACCTTC	CATSDLEHTTGGYTF
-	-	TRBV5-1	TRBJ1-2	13	TGCGCCAGCAGCATAGACAGCAACTATGGCTACACCTTC	CASSIDSNYGYTF
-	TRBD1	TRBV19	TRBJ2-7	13	TGTGCCAGTACGGGACAGGGGCTCGACGAGCAGTACTTC	CASTGQGLDEQYF